This entry lists 7 T cell receptor beta chains sequenced from one sample in a study of shared clonotypes between healthy human individuals. The method was immunoSEQ multiplex PCR; TCRdb's version includes in-frame clones alone and lacks a portion of them. The sample yields some 630,000 clones, approximately 75% seen once. The sequencing input was memory CD4+ T cells sorted from blood. Subset of the sample: CD45RA-negative fraction. Every receptor here comes from a woman between 25 and 40 years old in good health.

J is TRBJ2-5 and V is TRBV7-2; D is unclear. The closer fit of TRBJ2-7 to the DNA end suggests the J call may be wrong. This CDR3 has 13 residues. Germline V gene data show CDR1 as SGHTA and CDR2 as FQGNSA. The CDR3 region has the DNA TGTGCCAGCAGCCCAGGACCTGGCTACGAGCAGTACTTC. The encoded protein is CASSPGPGYEQYF.

Ten or more counts support this clone. The V gene is TRBV10-3, the J gene TRBJ2-7, with D possibly TRBD2 on 8 matching bases. This CDR3 contains 15 residues. Germline V gives CDR1 ENHRY, CDR2 SYGVKD. Trimming took off 2 bases at V and 6 bases at J, with 17 bases between the two ends. CDR3 region: CAISEQGTAGAEQYF. As DNA, the CDR3 is TGTGCCATCAGTGAGCAGGGGACAGCGGGGGCCGAGCAGTACTTC.

The genes are TRBV30 and TRBJ1-3; D gene uncertain. Trimming removed 2 bases at V and 4 bases at J, with 9 bases between. This CDR3 is built from 13 residues. Germline loops: CDR1 GTSNPN, CDR2 SVGIG (reference sequence). The CDR3 loop is CAWSTIGGNTIYF. CDR3 coding DNA: TGTGCCTGGAGTACCATCGGAGGAAACACCATATATTTT. The full variable domain, in which reference TRBV30 and TRBJ1-3 provide the parts outside the CDR3, is SQTIHQWPATLVQPVGSPLSLECTVEGTSNPNLYWYRQAAGRGLQLLFYSVGIGQISSEVPQNLSASRPQDRQFILSSKKLLLSDSGFYLCAWSTIGGNTIYFGEGSWLTVV.

This clone was counted a few times. This chain links TRBV7-2 with TRBJ2-1; 7 positions match TRBD1. The CDR3 contains 15 residues. Unmatched junction bases numbered 6, after V lost 5 bases and J lost 2 bases. Germline V gives CDR1 SGHTA, CDR2 FQGNSA. DNA of the CDR3: TGTGCCAGCAGCCTTGGGGGACAGCCCTACAATGAGCAGTTCTTC. As protein: CASSLGGQPYNEQFF.

Remarks on this clone: Given a far larger clone just one base away, this is likely a sequencing read error. The J gene is TRBJ1-1, the V gene TRBV5-5; 8 nucleotides agree with TRBD1. The V gene end was trimmed by 4 bases and the J gene end by 3 bases; junction bases not matched to a gene: 2. Germline-derived CDR1 and CDR2 are SGHKS and YYEKEE (reference sequence). The CDR3 runs to 13 residues. CDR3 protein: CASSLQGDTEAFF. DNA of the CDR3: TGTGCCAGCAGCCTACAGGGGGACACTGAAGCTTTCTTT.

The chain uses TRBV6-1 and TRBJ1-1, with 7 bases lining up with TRBD1. The V gene end was trimmed by 1 base and the J gene end by 4 bases; junction bases not matched to a gene: 18. Germline V gene data show CDR1 as MNHNS and CDR2 as SASEGT. The CDR3 is 19 residues long. The CDR3 spells CASSEDIQGMLGGGTEAFF. The CDR3 region has the DNA TGTGCCAGCAGTGAAGATATACAGGGGATGTTGGGGGGAGGCACTGAAGCTTTCTTT.

This clone was observed at least ten times. The CDR3, as DNA: TGTGCCAGCAGCTCCAGCTCTGGAAACACCATATATTTT. This codes for CASSSSSGNTIYF. The V gene is TRBV7-3, the J gene TRBJ1-3; D call uncertain. The CDR3 sequence is 13 residues long. The V and J ends lost 4 bases and 0 bases respectively, with 4 bases between them. Germline lookup yields CDR1 SGHTA and CDR2 FQGTGA. The full variable domain, in which reference TRBV7-3 and TRBJ1-3 provide the parts outside the CDR3, is GAGVSQTPSNKVTEKGKYVELRCDPISGHTALYWYRQSLGQGPEFLIYFQGTGAADDSGLPNDRFFAVRPEGSVSTLKIQRTERGDSAVYLCASSSSSGNTIYFGEGSWLTVV.